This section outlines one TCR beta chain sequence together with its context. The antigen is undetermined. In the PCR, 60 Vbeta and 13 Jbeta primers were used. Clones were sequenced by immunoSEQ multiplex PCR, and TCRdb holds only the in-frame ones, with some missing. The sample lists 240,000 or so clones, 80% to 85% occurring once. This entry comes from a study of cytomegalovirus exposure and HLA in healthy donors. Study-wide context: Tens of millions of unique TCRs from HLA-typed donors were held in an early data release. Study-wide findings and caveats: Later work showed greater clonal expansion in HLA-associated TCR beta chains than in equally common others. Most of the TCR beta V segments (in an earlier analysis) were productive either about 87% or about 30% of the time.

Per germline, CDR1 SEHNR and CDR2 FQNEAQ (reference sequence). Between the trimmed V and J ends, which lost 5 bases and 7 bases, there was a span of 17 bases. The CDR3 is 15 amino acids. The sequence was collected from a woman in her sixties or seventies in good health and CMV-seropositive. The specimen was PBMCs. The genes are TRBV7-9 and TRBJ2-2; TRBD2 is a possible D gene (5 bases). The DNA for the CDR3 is TGTGCCAGCAGCCCACAGAGGGCCGCGGGCGGGGAGCTGTTTTTT. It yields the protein CASSPQRAAGGELFF.